This T cell receptor (beta chain) is from a study of cytomegalovirus exposure and HLA in healthy donors (dated by TCRdb to about 2017). Turning to the overall study: An earlier analysis of 587 of the donors reported 250 to 300 Gb of sequence data and 90 million to 120 million unique TCR beta sequences obtained from about 170 million T cells. Among about 390 genotyped donors of the cohort, an average of approximately 240,000 unique TCR beta nucleotide sequences were sequenced per donor, around 20% of them non-productive. Every discovery cohort repertoire had been produced on one sequencing platform. A later genetic analysis used genome-wide SNP genotypes for about 65% of the roughly 670 donors, treating that subset as a discovery cohort. About 280 gigabases of sequencing data and roughly 81 million unique TCR sequences made up an early release that covered approximately 620 HLA-typed donors. Along with the roughly 610-subject first cohort, a separate validation cohort of over a hundred different subjects was used. Roughly 5 DR-DQ haplotypes were handled as single units for association and clustering because linkage in the cohort was strong. The study was designed to test whether signatures of past pathogen exposure could be identified by cataloging public T cell receptors. An earlier analysis of around 580 of the donors used high-throughput TCR beta sequencing to judge whether each TCR beta V gene segment behaved as functional or pseudogenic. Of the 398 genotyped donors, about 84% fell in the genetic ancestry cluster associated with self-reported Caucasian donors. Donor age, sex, ethnicity and CMV serostatus were compiled alongside the repertoire data. High-throughput TCR immunosequencing, statistical association of individual TCRs with disease status, and machine learning were combined to predict cytomegalovirus infection status. Typing coverage varied by locus: roughly 629-630 donors for A, B, C, DRB1 and DQB1; approximately 520 for DQA1; more than 600 for DPA1; approximately 490 for DPB1. Rather than using new phenotypic data, the later analysis identified candidate immune exposures from TCR beta sequences and from how often those sequences occurred across donors. The T cell repertoires of 550 to 850 subjects were profiled by immunosequencing and related to cytomegalovirus serostatus. Both class I and class II loci were covered by HLA typing, at four-digit resolution. A later analysis re-analyzed previously published TCR beta repertoires from about 600 donors and added high-resolution HLA genotyping to study TCR occurrence patterns. General findings and caveats noted by the study authors: A group of highly shared sequence variants was considered likely to be a technical artifact of the sequencing pipeline. Most TCR sequences were seen in very few donors, while some public TCRs were found in many individuals. An association between a missense DCLRE1C variant and V-gene and J-gene trimming of TCR beta chains was found in a later genetic analysis and replicated in an independent cohort. Specific HLA alleles were associated with roughly 16,000 TCR beta sequences at a false discovery rate of 0.05 in a later analysis. A further reported finding was that TCR beta sequences accurately predicted the HLA-A and HLA-B alleles for most subjects in the first cohort. Some IMGT-functional V segments, including TRBV6-2 and TRBV6-3, could not be told apart with the 87-base-pair reads, so those segments were excluded. In an earlier analysis of approximately 590 of the donors, most TCR beta V segments appeared in productive rearrangements about 90% or about 30% of the time, broadly matching IMGT annotations. In a later analysis, TCR association rates were found to vary across HLA loci, with the most associated TCRs seen for DRB1 alleles and the fewest for HLA-C alleles. In vitro tests confirmed that a few of the cytomegalovirus-associated TCR beta chains recognize cytomegalovirus antigens. Cytomegalovirus status was reported to be diagnosed by the classifier with high specificity and sensitivity in both the original and validation cohorts. Most CMV-associated TCR beta chains appeared to be HLA-restricted in a later analysis, and the HLA associations seemed to be driven largely by CMV exposure. Compared with the approximately 710-donor mean, donors in an Asian-associated ancestry cluster had fewer N-insertions in productive TCRs, according to a later genetic analysis. In a later analysis, several top co-occurrence clusters were reported to appear linked to parvovirus B19, influenza, CMV and Epstein-Barr virus. Linkage disequilibrium might explain the correlated functional status among segregating V segments, but an unknown experimental factor could not be ruled out. CMV serostatus was the only immune exposure information available for the cohort. When HLA alleles, especially DR and DQ, strongly co-occurred, attributing TCR associations to individual alleles was difficult. Sequencing depth was assumed to be roughly uniform across donors in the presence/absence analyses, though that assumption may not hold. In the study, around 160 TCR beta chains were listed as associated with cytomegalovirus. Because HLA typing was unavailable for some donors at each locus, only the typed subset was used in association tests. Only TCR beta chains were sequenced in this cohort, and the absence of alpha or paired-chain data limited detectable features. Because counts were too low, roughly 16 rarely observed V segments, including chromosome 9 orphons, were excluded from the earlier analysis of roughly 580 of the donors. It was suggested by the authors that the approach could potentially be generalized to other disease states and immunological phenotypes. A later analysis found that HLA-associated TCR beta chains were more clonally expanded and had lower generation probabilities than equally common non-associated chains.

Reading from cysteine to phenylalanine, the CDR3 counts 16 amino acids. Solely the CDR3 DNA is kept, with 48 bases framed from the first base. Germline trimming: 0 bases from V, 4 bases from J; junction bases outside gene matches: 5. CDR1 MNHEY and CDR2 SVGAGI are derived from the germline V gene. The cohort was made up of approximately 670 healthy bone marrow donors. Cohort members were all nominally healthy when sampled, although unrecorded immune exposures were likely present. The donor was CMV seronegative and was included in the group of 352 seronegative cohort members. A peripheral blood sample was provided by each donor, and peripheral blood mononuclear cells were used for TCR beta sequencing. Genomic DNA was extracted from the blood cell samples with the Qiagen DNeasy Blood Extraction Kit. The method was the immunoSEQ multiplex PCR assay. A mixture of 60 forward primers for TCR Vbeta segments and 13 reverse primers for TCR Jbeta segments was used in the multiplex PCR. Amplification of the CDR3 region of rearranged TCR beta genes was performed with a multiplex PCR assay on genomic DNA. On the Illumina HiSeq System, the amplified TCR beta libraries were sequenced as 87-base-pair reads. The paper's data handling went like this. A later analysis counted some 80 million unique TCR beta chains across the roughly 700 repertoires, and around 12 million of these chains were shared by at least two donors. To remove PCR and sequencing errors, raw reads were error-corrected and collapsed into unique sequences using a nearest-neighbor algorithm that merged closely related sequences. To assign V, D and J gene segments, CDR3 sequences were aligned to IMGT reference sequences. Each retained sequence needed at least a six-nucleotide match to both a V gene segment and a J gene segment. Rearrangements were called productive when the CDR3 lacked stop codons and stayed in frame with V and J; all others were non-productive. Following IMGT convention, CDR3 was defined as the stretch from the second conserved V-encoded cysteine to the conserved J-encoded phenylalanine. The earlier analysis of more than 450 of the donors excluded sequences that lacked an unambiguous match to a single V gene segment. An earlier analysis of 587 of the donors classified V segments as functional when productive rearrangements were above 56.7% and as segregating when the standard deviation between donors was above 5%. A statistical classification framework was built for diagnosing cytomegalovirus status from the catalog of TCR beta chain sequences. In a later analysis, TCR nucleotide sequences were compared against IMGT/GENE-DB human TR gene sequences so that V and J genes could be assigned. Using the TCRdist pipeline, a later analysis assigned CDR3 sequences along with most-parsimonious VDJ recombination scenarios. In a later analysis, each TCR beta chain was defined by its CDR3 amino acid sequence together with its V-gene family, and reads without a unique V-gene family were excluded. In a later analysis, 500 to 650 highly shared, low-generation-probability nucleotide sequences were removed to address suspected cross-contamination and a sequencing artifact. A later analysis calculated a clonal expansion index for each public chain from normalized within-repertoire ranks of inferred template counts. In a later analysis, generation probabilities were computed with a VDJ recombination model fitted to out-of-frame rearrangements, and the resulting probabilities were checked against IGoR. Hypergeometric tests were used in a later analysis to score TCR-TCR, TCR-HLA and TCR-CMV co-occurrence, with a repertoire-size bias correction applied to the TCR pairs. False discovery rates were estimated in a later analysis by permuting HLA or CMV assignments 20 times. In a later analysis, co-occurring TCRs were grouped using DBSCAN, with TCRdist sequence similarity added in when clustering inside HLA-allele-positive subsets. Repertoires with fewer than 30,000 or more than 120,000 public chains were left out of co-occurrence clustering, as were roughly five repertoires with anomalous nucleotide sharing. Drawn from immuneACCESS, this table holds only the in-frame rearrangements with V and J called that TCRdb kept. Clones are partly lost; checked studies trace under half to an unresolved V gene and leave the rest unexplained. V and J calls and clone size are given by that table; D and trimming were obtained from the DNA. For this sample the table gives 200,000 or so clones, of which over 60% were detected only once. The ten largest clonotypes hold 15% of the sample.

A word on this clone: Its antigen is not yet known. No base qualities exist here, and no much larger clone lies one base off it.

The specimen sequenced was PBMCs. The sequence came from a man aged 35 to 55 in good health and CMV-seronegative. Here the chain combines TRBV6-5 and TRBJ1-4; 7 middle bases align to TRBD1. The DNA is as follows: TGTGCCAGCAGTTACTCCATACAGGGGAGTAATGAAAAACTGTTTTTT. It codes for CASSYSIQGSNEKLFF.